The sequence of this TCR beta chain was determined in a study of blood T cells in healthy people across ages. Overall study findings and caveats: Diversity was estimated from one million T cells, and these estimates were considered underestimates.

A word on this clonotype: Its antigen is not identified.

Then a second PCR, running roughly 7 to 11 cycles, was carried out with a sample-barcoded 5' primer and a J-beta primer mix. TCRdb re-called the 5' RACE reads through MiXCR, storing one row per CDR3 protein. The sample contains hundreds of thousands of distinct CDR3 sequences, roughly three fifths of which appear only once. J was trimmed by 0 bases and V by 2 bases; bases with no gene match: 7. This CDR3 is 16 amino acids long. Germline assignment: CDR1 SGHRS and CDR2 YFSETQ. The chain carries TRBV5-1 and TRBJ1-2; 7 bases are a match to TRBD1. The receptor comes from a man aged 40-50 years in good health. The specimen sequenced was blood. Here the CDR3 DNA reads TGCGCCAGCAGCTTAACAGGGGCGAGCTCTAACTATGGCTACACCTTC. Residues: CASSLTGASSNYGYTF.